Listed below are T cell receptor beta chains from one sample, sequenced in a study of blood T cell repertoires in COVID-19. The repertoire was sequenced with immunoSEQ multiplex PCR; TCRdb's copy has only in-frame clones and lacks some. The sample includes under 65,000 clones, roughly 87% of them seen just once. Sequenced material: peripheral blood. These receptors originate from an elderly woman with COVID-19, enrolled during active disease. CDR3s include the opening cysteine and the closing phenylalanine or tryptophan. The D gene is left open where the match is weak. Where a row states a size, it is once, few, many or the class of an expanded clone; other rows omit it.

d_gene	v_gene	j_gene	abundance	CDR3nt	CDR3aa
.	TRBV5-1	TRBJ2-5	few	TGCGCCAGCAGCCCGAGGCCGGGGGGCTTGTTAGAGACCCAGTACTTC	CASSPRPGGLLETQYF
.	TRBV2	TRBJ2-5	.	TGTGCCAGCACGACAGCCCAAGAGACCCAGTACTTC	CASTTAQETQYF
TRBD1	TRBV5-1	TRBJ2-5	.	TGCGCCAGCAGCTACCTACAGGGGGTCCAAGAGACCCAGTACTTC	CASSYLQGVQETQYF
.	TRBV5-6	TRBJ2-6	.	TGTGCCAGCAGCTTCTGGGACTTTGGGGCCAACGTCCTGACTTTC	CASSFWDFGANVLTF
.	TRBV5-1	TRBJ1-4	.	TGCGCCAGCAGCTTGCTCTCGCCTTACCCGAACTCTAATGAAAAACTGTTTTTT	CASSLLSPYPNSNEKLFF
.	TRBV6-1	TRBJ1-2	.	TGTGCCAGCAGTGAGAACAGGGTGGCTGGCTACACCTTC	CASSENRVAGYTF
.	TRBV30	TRBJ1-1	few	TGTGCCTGGAGTGTACGTCAGACTATGAGCACTGAAGCTTTCTTT	CAWSVRQTMSTEAFF
TRBD1	TRBV11-2	TRBJ1-6	many	TGTGCCAGCAGCCCACCGGGACAGGGGGGTTCACCCCTCCACTTT	CASSPPGQGGSPLHF
TRBD2	TRBV9	TRBJ2-5	.	TGTGCCAGCAGCGTCGGGACTACTAGTGAGACCCAGTACTTC	CASSVGTTSETQYF
TRBD1	TRBV7-9	TRBJ1-4	few	TGTGCCAGCAGCAGACGGACAGGGGTGAATGAAAAACTGTTTTTT	CASSRRTGVNEKLFF
TRBD2	TRBV20-1	TRBJ2-3	.	TGCAGTGCGGGGAGGGGAGATACGCAGTATTTT	CSAGRGDTQYF
.	TRBV5-1	TRBJ1-1	few	TGCGCCAGCAAAGACAGACTGAACACTGAAGCTTTCTTT	CASKDRLNTEAFF
.	TRBV27	TRBJ1-2	.	TGTGCCAGCTCCCTCAACTACAACTATGGCTACACCTTC	CASSLNYNYGYTF
.	TRBV2	TRBJ1-2	once	TGTGCCAGCAAGATTAGGGGCAACTATGGCTACACCTTC	CASKIRGNYGYTF